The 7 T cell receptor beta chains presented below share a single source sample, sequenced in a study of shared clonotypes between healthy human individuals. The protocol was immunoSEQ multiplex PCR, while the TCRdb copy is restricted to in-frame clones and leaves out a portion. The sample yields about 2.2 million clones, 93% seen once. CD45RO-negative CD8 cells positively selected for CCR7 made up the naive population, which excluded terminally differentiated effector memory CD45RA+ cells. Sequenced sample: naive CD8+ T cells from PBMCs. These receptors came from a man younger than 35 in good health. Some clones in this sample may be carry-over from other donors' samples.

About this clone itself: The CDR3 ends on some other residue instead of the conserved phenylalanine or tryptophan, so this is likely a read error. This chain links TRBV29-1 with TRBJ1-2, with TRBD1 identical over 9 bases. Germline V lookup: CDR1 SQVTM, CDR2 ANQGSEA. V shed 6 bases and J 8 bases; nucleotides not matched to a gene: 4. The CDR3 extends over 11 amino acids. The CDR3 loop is CSVETGGGYTL. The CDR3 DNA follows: TGCAGCGTAGAGACAGGGGGGGGCTACACCCTC.

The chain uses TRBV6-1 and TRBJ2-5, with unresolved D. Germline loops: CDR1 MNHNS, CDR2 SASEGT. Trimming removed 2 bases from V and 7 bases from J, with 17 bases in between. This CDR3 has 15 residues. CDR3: CASSENPRARRTQYF. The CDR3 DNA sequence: TGTGCCAGCAGTGAAAATCCCCGGGCCCGAAGGACCCAGTACTTC.

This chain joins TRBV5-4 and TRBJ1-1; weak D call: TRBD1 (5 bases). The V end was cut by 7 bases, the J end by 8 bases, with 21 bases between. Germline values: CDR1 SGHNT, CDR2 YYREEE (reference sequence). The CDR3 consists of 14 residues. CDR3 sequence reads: CASQSTVLSPEAFF. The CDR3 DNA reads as TGTGCCAGCCAATCGACAGTCCTTTCCCCCGAAGCTTTCTTT.

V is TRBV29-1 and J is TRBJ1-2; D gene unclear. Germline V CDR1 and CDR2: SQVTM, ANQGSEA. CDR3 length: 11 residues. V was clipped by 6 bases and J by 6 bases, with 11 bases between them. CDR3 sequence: CSVREGNGYTF. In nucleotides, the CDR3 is TGCAGCGTGAGGGAGGGCAATGGCTACACCTTC.

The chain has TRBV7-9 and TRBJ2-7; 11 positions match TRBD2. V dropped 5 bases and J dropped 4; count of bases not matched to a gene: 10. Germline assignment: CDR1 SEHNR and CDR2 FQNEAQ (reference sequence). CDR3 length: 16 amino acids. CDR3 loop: CASSILAGEVKYEQYF. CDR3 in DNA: TGTGCCAGCAGCATACTAGCGGGAGAAGTTAAATACGAGCAGTACTTC.

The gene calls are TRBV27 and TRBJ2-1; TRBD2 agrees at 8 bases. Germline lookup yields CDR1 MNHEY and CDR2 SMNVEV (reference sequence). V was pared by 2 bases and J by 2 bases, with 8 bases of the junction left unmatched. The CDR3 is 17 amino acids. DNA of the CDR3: TGTGCCAGCAGTTTACCACGTCGGGGGGGGACCTACAATGAGCAGTTCTTC. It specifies CASSLPRRGGTYNEQFF.

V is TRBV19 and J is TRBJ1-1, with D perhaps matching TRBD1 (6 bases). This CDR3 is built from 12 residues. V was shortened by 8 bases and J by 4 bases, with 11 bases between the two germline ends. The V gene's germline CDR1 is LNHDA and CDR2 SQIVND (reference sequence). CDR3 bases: TGTGCCAGTGCAGGGGAGGGCACTGAAGCTTTCTTT. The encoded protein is CASAGEGTEAFF.